Listed below are T cell receptor beta chains from one sample, sequenced in a study of T cells after posttransplantation cyclophosphamide. Sequencing used immunoSEQ multiplex PCR; TCRdb keeps in-frame clones, though not all of them. The profile covers around 10,000 clones, with just under 85% appearing a single time and just over 15% taken by the ten largest. The sequencing here drew on PBMCs, taken approximately 1,800 days after allogeneic stem cell transplant with posttransplant cyclophosphamide. The receptors were gathered from a female patient aged 50 to 60 who received an allogeneic stem cell transplant from a related donor, was CMV-positive, and had no GVHD. The graft donor may be the source of some T cells. CDR3s include the opening cysteine and the closing phenylalanine or tryptophan. The D gene is left open where the match is weak. Some rows mark clone size as missing; the rest say once, few, many or name a class of expanded clone.

abundance,j_gene,d_gene,v_gene,CDR3aa,CDR3nt
.,TRBJ1-1,.,TRBV6-6,CASTQATEAFF,TGTGCCAGCACTCAAGCCACTGAAGCTTTCTTT
once,TRBJ2-7,.,TRBV27,CASSPLGSAVVEQYF,TGTGCCAGCAGTCCCCTCGGGAGCGCCGTCGTCGAGCAGTACTTC
.,TRBJ2-3,.,TRBV7-9,CASSLVNAQYF,TGTGCCAGCAGCTTAGTTAATGCGCAGTATTTT
.,TRBJ2-7,.,TRBV29-1,CSVEAGAYEQYF,TGCAGCGTTGAGGCAGGGGCCTACGAGCAGTACTTC
.,TRBJ2-2,TRBD1,TRBV27,CASSFGTGVNTGELFF,TGTGCCAGCAGTTTTGGAACAGGGGTGAACACCGGGGAGCTGTTTTTT
large,TRBJ1-4,TRBD1,TRBV7-9,CASSDRDSEKLFF,TGTGCCAGCAGCGACCGGGACAGTGAAAAACTGTTTTTT
.,TRBJ2-2,TRBD1,TRBV7-7,CASSVTGEAGELFF,TGTGCCAGCAGCGTAACAGGGGAAGCCGGGGAGCTGTTTTTT
.,TRBJ2-1,.,TRBV10-3,CAISAGQTSSYNEQFF,TGTGCCATCAGCGCTGGACAGACAAGCTCCTACAATGAGCAGTTCTTC
.,TRBJ2-2,.,TRBV19,CASSIGSGDSTGELFF,TGTGCCAGTAGTATTGGTAGTGGAGATAGCACCGGGGAGCTGTTTTTT
.,TRBJ1-1,TRBD1,TRBV28,CASAVGQGGTEAFF,TGTGCCAGCGCAGTGGGACAGGGGGGCACTGAAGCTTTCTTT
.,TRBJ1-4,.,TRBV7-8,CASSLVGGGLANEKLFF,TGTGCCAGCAGCTTAGTCGGGGGTGGCCTCGCTAATGAAAAACTGTTTTTT
.,TRBJ2-3,TRBD2,TRBV28,CASSLAGSGLSTDTQYF,TGTGCCAGCAGTTTAGCGGGTAGCGGGCTTAGCACAGATACGCAGTATTTT
.,TRBJ2-3,.,TRBV9,CASSPRVSRTDTQYF,TGTGCCAGCAGCCCCCGGGTTAGCCGCACAGATACGCAGTATTTT
.,TRBJ2-3,TRBD2,TRBV27,CASSGGLGTDTQYF,TGTGCCAGCAGTGGGGGACTAGGCACAGATACGCAGTATTTT
.,TRBJ2-7,.,TRBV7-2,CASSLGRSTYEQYF,TGTGCCAGCAGCTTAGGGAGATCTACCTACGAGCAGTACTTC
once,TRBJ2-3,.,TRBV6-6,CASATGGSTDTQYF,TGTGCCAGCGCGACAGGAGGATCCACAGATACGCAGTATTTT
.,TRBJ1-4,.,TRBV9,CASSLSGNEREKLFF,TGTGCCAGCAGCCTGAGCGGGAATGAGCGAGAAAAACTGTTTTTT
.,TRBJ2-1,TRBD2,TRBV25-1,CATHRTSGSSEQFF,TGTGCCACCCACCGGACTAGCGGGAGCAGTGAGCAGTTCTTC
.,TRBJ1-5,.,TRBV30,CAWSVHRAGNQPQHF,TGTGCCTGGAGTGTACACAGGGCTGGGAATCAGCCCCAGCATTTT
.,TRBJ1-5,.,TRBV10-2,CASRPFGVEGQPQHF,TGCGCCAGCAGACCCTTTGGGGTGGAGGGTCAGCCCCAGCATTTT
.,TRBJ2-1,TRBD2,TRBV27,CASSPYSQPGLAGGPSYNEQFF,TGTGCCAGCAGCCCATATTCGCAACCGGGACTAGCGGGAGGCCCCTCCTACAATGAGCAGTTCTTC
few,TRBJ2-1,TRBD1,TRBV7-2,CASSVPQGTSYNEQFF,TGTGCCAGCAGCGTACCACAGGGGACCTCCTACAATGAGCAGTTCTTC